The rows below give T cell receptor beta chains drawn from one sample of a study of immune evolution from preneoplasia to lung adenocarcinoma. Produced via immunoSEQ multiplex PCR; TCRdb's table is partial and in-frame only. This sample has over 30,000 clones, with 65% to 75% found just once. The sequencing sample was made of FFPE invasive lung adenocarcinoma tissue. These receptors were taken from a person aged 55 to 70 with lung adenocarcinoma. Each CDR3 is given with its conserved first and last residue. The D gene is left open where the match is weak. The size field is filled for only some rows; it gives once, few, many or a size class.

d_gene: NA
v_gene: TRBV5-1
j_gene: TRBJ2-2
abundance: NA
CDR3aa: CASSLFEQGGTGELFF
CDR3nt: TGCGCCAGCAGCTTGTTCGAGCAGGGGGGGACCGGGGAGCTGTTTTTT

d_gene: NA
v_gene: TRBV30
j_gene: TRBJ1-2
abundance: NA
CDR3aa: CAWSPYRRSNYGYTF
CDR3nt: TGTGCCTGGAGTCCGTACAGGCGATCTAACTATGGCTACACCTTC

d_gene: NA
v_gene: TRBV30
j_gene: TRBJ2-6
abundance: few
CDR3aa: CAWSLPGANVLTF
CDR3nt: TGTGCCTGGAGTCTACCTGGGGCCAACGTCCTGACTTTC

d_gene: NA
v_gene: TRBV6-1
j_gene: TRBJ2-2
abundance: NA
CDR3aa: CASMLYKLNTGELFF
CDR3nt: TGTGCCAGCATGCTATACAAACTGAACACCGGGGAGCTGTTTTTT

d_gene: TRBD2
v_gene: TRBV6-6
j_gene: TRBJ2-1
abundance: NA
CDR3aa: CASSYKWEGSYNEQFF
CDR3nt: TGTGCCAGCAGTTATAAGTGGGAGGGGTCCTACAATGAGCAGTTCTTC

d_gene: NA
v_gene: TRBV7-8
j_gene: TRBJ2-1
abundance: NA
CDR3aa: CATGNNEQFF
CDR3nt: TGTGCCACTGGTAACAATGAGCAGTTCTTC

d_gene: NA
v_gene: TRBV7-6
j_gene: TRBJ2-5
abundance: NA
CDR3aa: CASSIVIRETQYF
CDR3nt: TGTGCCAGCAGCATCGTTATTCGCGAGACCCAGTACTTC

d_gene: TRBD2
v_gene: TRBV27
j_gene: TRBJ2-2
abundance: few
CDR3aa: CASRLAGVDTGELFF
CDR3nt: TGTGCCAGCAGACTAGCGGGAGTTGACACCGGGGAGCTGTTTTTT

d_gene: TRBD1
v_gene: TRBV11-3
j_gene: TRBJ2-3
abundance: NA
CDR3aa: CASSLARGPNTQYF
CDR3nt: TGTGCCAGCAGCTTAGCCAGGGGGCCAAATACGCAGTATTTT

d_gene: TRBD1
v_gene: TRBV19
j_gene: TRBJ1-3
abundance: NA
CDR3aa: CASSILPQTGDTIYF
CDR3nt: TGTGCCAGTAGTATTTTGCCCCAAACAGGGGACACCATATATTTT

d_gene: NA
v_gene: TRBV11-2
j_gene: TRBJ2-2
abundance: NA
CDR3aa: CASSQPVTGELFF
CDR3nt: TGTGCCAGCAGCCAACCGGTCACCGGGGAGCTGTTTTTT

d_gene: NA
v_gene: TRBV28
j_gene: TRBJ1-4
abundance: once
CDR3aa: CASRSYREGEEKLFF
CDR3nt: TGTGCCAGCAGGTCGTACAGGGAAGGGGAAGAAAAACTGTTTTTT

d_gene: NA
v_gene: TRBV7-3
j_gene: TRBJ2-7
abundance: NA
CDR3aa: CASSPTGDEQYF
CDR3nt: TGTGCCAGCAGCCCCACCGGGGACGAGCAGTACTTC

d_gene: TRBD1
v_gene: TRBV7-9
j_gene: TRBJ2-3
abundance: NA
CDR3aa: CASNLDRDRDGDTQYF
CDR3nt: TGTGCCAGCAACCTTGACCGGGACAGGGATGGAGATACGCAGTATTTT

d_gene: NA
v_gene: TRBV28
j_gene: TRBJ1-2
abundance: NA
CDR3aa: CASSLGRSYPSGYTF
CDR3nt: TGTGCCAGCAGTTTAGGCCGCAGTTACCCAAGTGGCTACACCTTC

d_gene: TRBD1
v_gene: TRBV7-2
j_gene: TRBJ2-3
abundance: few
CDR3aa: CASSSGTGGVTDTQYF
CDR3nt: TGTGCCAGCAGCTCCGGGACAGGGGGTGTCACAGATACGCAGTATTTT

d_gene: NA
v_gene: TRBV30
j_gene: TRBJ1-4
abundance: few
CDR3aa: CAWSVKSGNPTLEKLFF
CDR3nt: TGTGCCTGGAGTGTAAAGAGCGGGAACCCAACCCTCGAAAAACTGTTTTTT

d_gene: TRBD2
v_gene: TRBV9
j_gene: TRBJ2-2
abundance: NA
CDR3aa: CASSAPLGLAQTGELFF
CDR3nt: TGTGCCAGCAGCGCTCCTCTGGGACTAGCGCAAACCGGGGAGCTGTTTTTT

d_gene: NA
v_gene: TRBV7-2
j_gene: TRBJ1-2
abundance: NA
CDR3aa: CASSLRGGSEYGYTF
CDR3nt: TGTGCCAGCAGCTTAAGGGGGGGGTCTGAGTATGGCTACACCTTC

d_gene: NA
v_gene: TRBV6-5
j_gene: TRBJ1-1
abundance: few
CDR3aa: CASSYSTGRTEAFF
CDR3nt: TGTGCCAGCAGTTACTCTACAGGGAGAACTGAAGCTTTCTTT

d_gene: NA
v_gene: TRBV19
j_gene: TRBJ1-1
abundance: NA
CDR3aa: CATQTSTFEAFF
CDR3nt: TGTGCCACCCAGACATCGACCTTTGAAGCTTTCTTT

d_gene: NA
v_gene: TRBV9
j_gene: TRBJ2-1
abundance: few
CDR3aa: CASSINNEQFF
CDR3nt: TGTGCCAGCAGCATAAACAATGAGCAGTTCTTC

d_gene: NA
v_gene: TRBV29-1
j_gene: TRBJ1-1
abundance: NA
CDR3aa: CSVRGFAEAFF
CDR3nt: TGCAGCGTTAGGGGATTCGCTGAAGCTTTCTTT

d_gene: TRBD1
v_gene: TRBV29-1
j_gene: TRBJ1-1
abundance: NA
CDR3aa: CSFETGGTEAFF
CDR3nt: TGCAGCTTTGAAACAGGGGGCACTGAAGCTTTCTTT

d_gene: NA
v_gene: TRBV12-5
j_gene: TRBJ1-3
abundance: NA
CDR3aa: CASGPYSGTESSGNTIYF
CDR3nt: TGTGCTAGTGGTCCCTACTCGGGGACGGAGAGCTCTGGAAACACCATATATTTT

d_gene: TRBD2
v_gene: TRBV9
j_gene: TRBJ2-3
abundance: NA
CDR3aa: CASSVAGREGRDTQYF
CDR3nt: TGTGCCAGCAGCGTAGCGGGGCGGGAGGGCCGTGATACGCAGTATTTT